This entry is about one T cell receptor (beta chain). This sample was taken from a study of blood T cell repertoires in COVID-19. Turning to the study itself: COVID-19 samples from acute and convalescent phases originated in the United States, Italy and Spain. Sources were T cells, B-cell-depleted T cells, or PBMCs; the material itself was cDNA or gDNA.

Per germline, CDR1 LNHDA and CDR2 SQIVND (reference sequence). V shed 10 bases, J shed 0 bases, and the junction held 5 bases outside the gene matches. This CDR3 is 14 amino acids long. Per the original methods: Using reference gene primer amplification, nucleated cell counts were estimated. The table came from immunoSEQ multiplex PCR; TCRdb's copy has only in-frame clones and leaves some out. The V and J calls and clone size come from that table; D and trimming were worked out from the DNA. In the table there are around 250,000 clones, around 86% of which are singletons. The TCR sequence derives from a woman under 40 with active or convalescent COVID-19. The chain recombines TRBV19 with TRBJ2-2; TRBD1 matches at 7 bases. The source material was peripheral blood. The CDR3 sequence: CAMGDRANTGELFF. The CDR3 DNA reads TGTGCCATGGGGGACAGAGCGAACACCGGGGAGCTGTTTTTT. Looking up the rest from reference TRBV19 and TRBJ2-2 gives the full variable domain: DGGITQSPKYLFRKEGQNVTLSCEQNLNHDAMYWYRQDPGQGLRLIYYSQIVNDFQKGDIAEGYSVSREKKESFPLTVTSAQKNPTAFYLCAMGDRANTGELFFGEGSRLTVL.